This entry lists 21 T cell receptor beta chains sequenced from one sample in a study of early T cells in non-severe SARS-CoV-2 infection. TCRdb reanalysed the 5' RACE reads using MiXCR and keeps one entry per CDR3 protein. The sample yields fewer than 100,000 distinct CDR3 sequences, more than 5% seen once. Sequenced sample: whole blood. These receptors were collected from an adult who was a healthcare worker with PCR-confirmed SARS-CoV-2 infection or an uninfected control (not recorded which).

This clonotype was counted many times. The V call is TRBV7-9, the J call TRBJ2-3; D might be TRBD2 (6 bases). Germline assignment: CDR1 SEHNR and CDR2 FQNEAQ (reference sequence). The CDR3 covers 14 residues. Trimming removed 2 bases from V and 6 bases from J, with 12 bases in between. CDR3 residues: CASSLSGGTDTQYF. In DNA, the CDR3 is TGTGCCAGCAGCTTATCCGGGGGTACGGATACGCAGTATTTT.

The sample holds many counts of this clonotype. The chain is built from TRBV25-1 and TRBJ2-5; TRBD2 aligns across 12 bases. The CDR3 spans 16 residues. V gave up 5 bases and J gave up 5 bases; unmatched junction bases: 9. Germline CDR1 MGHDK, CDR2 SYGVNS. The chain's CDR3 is CASSFLAGGPGETQYF. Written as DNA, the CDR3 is TGTGCCAGCAGTTTCCTAGCGGGAGGGCCGGGGGAGACCCAGTACTTC.

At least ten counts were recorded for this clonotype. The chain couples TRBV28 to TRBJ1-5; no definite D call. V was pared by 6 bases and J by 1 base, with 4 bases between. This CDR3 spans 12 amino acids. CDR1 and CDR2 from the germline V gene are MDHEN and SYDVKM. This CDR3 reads CASSWSNQPQHF. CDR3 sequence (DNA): TGTGCCAGCAGCTGGAGCAATCAGCCCCAGCATTTT.

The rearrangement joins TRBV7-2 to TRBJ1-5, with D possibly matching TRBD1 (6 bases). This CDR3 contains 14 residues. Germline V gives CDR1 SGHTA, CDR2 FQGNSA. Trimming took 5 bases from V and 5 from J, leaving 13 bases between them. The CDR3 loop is CASSVQGIYQPQHF. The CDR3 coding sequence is TGTGCCAGCAGCGTACAGGGAATTTATCAGCCCCAGCATTTT.

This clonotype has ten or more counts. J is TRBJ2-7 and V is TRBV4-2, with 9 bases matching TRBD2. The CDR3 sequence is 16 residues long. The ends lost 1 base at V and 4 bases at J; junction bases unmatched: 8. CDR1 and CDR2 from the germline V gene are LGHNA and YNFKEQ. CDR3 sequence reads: CASSQAGSGGLYEQYF. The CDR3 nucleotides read TGTGCCAGCAGCCAAGCGGGCAGCGGGGGGTTGTACGAGCAGTACTTC.

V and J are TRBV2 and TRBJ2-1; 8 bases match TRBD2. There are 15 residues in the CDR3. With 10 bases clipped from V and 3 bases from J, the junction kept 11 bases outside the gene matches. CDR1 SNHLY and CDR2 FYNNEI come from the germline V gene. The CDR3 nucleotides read TGTGCCAACAGCAATAGCGGGGAGAGCTACAATGAGCAGTTCTTC. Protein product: CANSNSGESYNEQFF.

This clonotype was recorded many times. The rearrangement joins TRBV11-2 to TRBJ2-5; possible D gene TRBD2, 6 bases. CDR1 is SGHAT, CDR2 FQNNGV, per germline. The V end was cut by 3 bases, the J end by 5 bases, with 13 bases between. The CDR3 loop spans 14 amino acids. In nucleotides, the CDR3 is TGTGCCAGCAGCTTGACCAGGGAGGTGGAGACCCAGTACTTC. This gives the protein CASSLTREVETQYF.

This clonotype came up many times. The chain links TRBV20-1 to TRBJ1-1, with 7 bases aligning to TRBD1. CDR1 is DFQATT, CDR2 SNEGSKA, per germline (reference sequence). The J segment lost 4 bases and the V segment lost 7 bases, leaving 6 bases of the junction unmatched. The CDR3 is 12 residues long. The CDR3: CSVGYRGTEAFF. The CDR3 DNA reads TGCAGTGTCGGATACAGGGGCACTGAAGCTTTCTTT.

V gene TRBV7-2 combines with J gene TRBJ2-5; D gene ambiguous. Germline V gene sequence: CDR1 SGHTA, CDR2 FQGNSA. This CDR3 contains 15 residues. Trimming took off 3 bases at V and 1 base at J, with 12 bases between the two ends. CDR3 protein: CASSFDSASQETQYF. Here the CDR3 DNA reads TGTGCCAGCAGCTTTGACTCAGCTAGCCAAGAGACCCAGTACTTC.

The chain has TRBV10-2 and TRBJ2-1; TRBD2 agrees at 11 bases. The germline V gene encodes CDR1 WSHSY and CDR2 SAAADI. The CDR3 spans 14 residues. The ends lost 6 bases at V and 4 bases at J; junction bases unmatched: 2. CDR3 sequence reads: CASRTSGVYNEQFF. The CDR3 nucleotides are TGCGCCAGCAGGACTAGCGGGGTTTACAATGAGCAGTTCTTC.

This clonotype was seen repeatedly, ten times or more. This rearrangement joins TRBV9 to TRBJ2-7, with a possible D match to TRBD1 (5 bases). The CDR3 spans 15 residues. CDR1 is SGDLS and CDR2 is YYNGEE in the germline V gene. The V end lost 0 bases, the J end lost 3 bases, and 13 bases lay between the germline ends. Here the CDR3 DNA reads TGTGCCAGCAGCGTAGGGCCCCAGGGAATCTACGAGCAGTACTTC. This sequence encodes CASSVGPQGIYEQYF.

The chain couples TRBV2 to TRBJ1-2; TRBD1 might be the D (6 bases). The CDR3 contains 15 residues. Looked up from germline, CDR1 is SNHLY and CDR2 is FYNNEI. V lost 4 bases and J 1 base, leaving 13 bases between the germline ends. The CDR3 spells CASSVPGHHNYGYTF. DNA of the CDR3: TGTGCCAGCAGTGTCCCGGGACACCATAACTATGGCTACACCTTC. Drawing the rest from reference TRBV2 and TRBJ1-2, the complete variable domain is EPEVTQTPSHQVTQMGQEVILRCVPISNHLYFYWYRQILGQKVEFLVSFYNNEISEKSEIFDDQFSVERPDGSNFTLKIRSTKLEDSAMYFCASSVPGHHNYGYTFGSGTRLTVV.

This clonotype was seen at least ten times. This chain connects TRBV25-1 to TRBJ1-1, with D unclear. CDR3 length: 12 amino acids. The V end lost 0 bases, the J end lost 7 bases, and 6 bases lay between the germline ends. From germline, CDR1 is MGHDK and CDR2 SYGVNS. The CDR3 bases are TGTGCCAGCAGTGAATACGACGGTGAAGCTTTCTTT. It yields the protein CASSEYDGEAFF.

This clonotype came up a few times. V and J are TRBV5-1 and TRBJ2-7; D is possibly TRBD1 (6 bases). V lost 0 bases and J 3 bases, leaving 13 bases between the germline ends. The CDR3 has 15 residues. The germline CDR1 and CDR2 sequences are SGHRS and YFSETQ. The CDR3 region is CASSLAPDSNYEQYF. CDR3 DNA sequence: TGCGCCAGCAGCTTGGCCCCGGACAGTAACTACGAGCAGTACTTC.

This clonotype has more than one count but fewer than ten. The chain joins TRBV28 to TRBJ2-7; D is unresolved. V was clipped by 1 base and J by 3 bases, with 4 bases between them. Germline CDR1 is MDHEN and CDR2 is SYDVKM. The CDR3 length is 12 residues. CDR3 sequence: CASSLFGYEQYF. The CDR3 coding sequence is TGTGCCAGCAGTTTATTCGGCTACGAGCAGTACTTC. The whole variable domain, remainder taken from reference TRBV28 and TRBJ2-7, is DVKVTQSSRYLVKRTGEKVFLECVQDMDHENMFWYRQDPGLGLRLIYFSYDVKMKEKGDIPEGYSVSREKKERFSLILESASTNQTSMYLCASSLFGYEQYFGPGTRLTVT.

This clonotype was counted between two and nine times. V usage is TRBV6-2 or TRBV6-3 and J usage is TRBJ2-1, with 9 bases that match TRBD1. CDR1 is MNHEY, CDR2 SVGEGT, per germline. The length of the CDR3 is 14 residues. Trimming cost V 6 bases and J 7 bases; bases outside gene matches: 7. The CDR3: CASRAGTGYNEQFF. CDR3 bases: TGTGCCAGCAGGGCCGGGACAGGGTATAATGAGCAGTTCTTC.

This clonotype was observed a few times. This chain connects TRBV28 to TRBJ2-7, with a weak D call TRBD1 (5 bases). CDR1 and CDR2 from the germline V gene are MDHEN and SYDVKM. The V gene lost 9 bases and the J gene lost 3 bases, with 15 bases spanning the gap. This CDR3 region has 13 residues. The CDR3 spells CASVSGHYYEQYF. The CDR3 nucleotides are TGTGCCAGTGTATCAGGACACTACTACGAGCAGTACTTC.

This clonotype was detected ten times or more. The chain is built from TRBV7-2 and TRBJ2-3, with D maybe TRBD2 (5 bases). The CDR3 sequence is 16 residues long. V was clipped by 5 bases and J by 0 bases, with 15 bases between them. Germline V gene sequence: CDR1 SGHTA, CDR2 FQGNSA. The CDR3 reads CASSPDFRTSTDTQYF. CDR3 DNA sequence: TGTGCCAGCAGCCCGGACTTCAGAACTAGCACAGATACGCAGTATTTT.

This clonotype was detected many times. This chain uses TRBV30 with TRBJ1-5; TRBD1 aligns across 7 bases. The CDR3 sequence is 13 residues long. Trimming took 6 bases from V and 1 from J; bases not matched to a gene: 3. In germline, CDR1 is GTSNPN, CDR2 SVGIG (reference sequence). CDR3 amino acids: CACGQASNQPQHF. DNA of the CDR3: TGTGCCTGTGGACAGGCGAGCAATCAGCCCCAGCATTTT.

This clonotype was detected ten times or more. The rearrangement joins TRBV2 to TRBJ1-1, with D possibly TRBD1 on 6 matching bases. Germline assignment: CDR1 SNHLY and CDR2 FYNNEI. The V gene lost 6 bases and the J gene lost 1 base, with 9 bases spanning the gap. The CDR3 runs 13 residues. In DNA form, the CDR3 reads TGTGCCAGCAGCTTGGGACAGAACACTGAAGCTTTCTTT. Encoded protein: CASSLGQNTEAFF.

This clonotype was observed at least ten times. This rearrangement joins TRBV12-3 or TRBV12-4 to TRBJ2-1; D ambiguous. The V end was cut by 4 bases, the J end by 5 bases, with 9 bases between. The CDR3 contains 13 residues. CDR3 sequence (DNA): TGTGCCAGCAGTTCCTACAGAGACAATGAGCAGTTCTTC. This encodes CASSSYRDNEQFF.